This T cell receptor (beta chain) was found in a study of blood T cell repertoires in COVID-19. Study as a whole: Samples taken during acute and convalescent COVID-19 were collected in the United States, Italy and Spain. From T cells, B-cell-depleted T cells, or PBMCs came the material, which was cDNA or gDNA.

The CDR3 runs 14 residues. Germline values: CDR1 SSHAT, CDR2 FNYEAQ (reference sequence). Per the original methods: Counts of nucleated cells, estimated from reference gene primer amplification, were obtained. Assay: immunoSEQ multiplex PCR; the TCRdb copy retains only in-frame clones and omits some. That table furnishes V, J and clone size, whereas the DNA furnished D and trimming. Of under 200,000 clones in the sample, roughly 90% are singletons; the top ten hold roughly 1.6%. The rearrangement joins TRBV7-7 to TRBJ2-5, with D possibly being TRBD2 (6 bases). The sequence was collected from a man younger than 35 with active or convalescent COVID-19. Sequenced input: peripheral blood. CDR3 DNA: TGTGCTACTCTCGACCCTGTTCGGGAGGAGACCCAGTACTTC. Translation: CATLDPVREETQYF.